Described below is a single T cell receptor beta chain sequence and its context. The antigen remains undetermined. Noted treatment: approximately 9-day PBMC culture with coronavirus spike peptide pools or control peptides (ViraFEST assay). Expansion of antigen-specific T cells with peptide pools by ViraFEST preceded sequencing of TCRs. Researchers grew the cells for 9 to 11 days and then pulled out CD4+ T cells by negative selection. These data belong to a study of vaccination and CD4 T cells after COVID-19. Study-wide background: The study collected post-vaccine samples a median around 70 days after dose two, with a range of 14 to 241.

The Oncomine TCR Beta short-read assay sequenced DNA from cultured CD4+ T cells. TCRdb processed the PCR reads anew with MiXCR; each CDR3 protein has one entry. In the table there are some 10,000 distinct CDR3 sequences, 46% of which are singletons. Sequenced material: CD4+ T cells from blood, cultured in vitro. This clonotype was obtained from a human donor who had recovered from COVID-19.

CDR3 sequence: CARILLQGPPSTNEKLFF. The CDR3 nucleotides read TGTGCCAGAATACTCCTACAGGGTCCCCCGAGCACTAATGAAAAACTGTTTTTT. This chain uses TRBV25-1 with TRBJ1-4; perhaps TRBD1 as D (6 bases). The CDR3 spans 18 residues. CDR1 is MGHDK, CDR2 SYGVNS, per germline. Trimming cost V 9 bases and J 2 bases, with 25 bases left between them.